Each of the 21 T cell receptor beta chains below was sequenced from the same sample in a study of CD8+CD57+ T cells in acquired aplastic anemia. TCR beta VDJ and CDR3 were profiled, and genomic DNA was the template. TCRdb itself ran the reads through MiXCR, one entry per CDR3 protein. The data contain some 170,000 distinct CDR3 sequences, roughly 43% of them singletons. Patients selected for sequencing had displayed CD8+CD57+ cell expansion by flow cytometry. Sequenced: sorted CD4+, CD8+, or CD8+CD57+ T cells (not recorded which) from PBMCs. These receptors came from a human donor with aplastic anemia.

This clonotype was seen just once. The chain joins TRBV14 to TRBJ1-2, with a possible D match to TRBD1 (5 bases). Per the germline V gene, CDR1 is SGHDN and CDR2 is FVKESK. There are 11 residues in the CDR3. V lost 8 bases and J lost 8, with 12 bases in between. The CDR3 coding sequence is TGTGCCAGCTTTGGGGGAGACGGCTACACCTTC. This codes for CASFGGDGYTF. The full variable domain, completed using reference TRBV14 and TRBJ1-2, is EAGVTQFPSHSVIEKGQTVTLRCDPISGHDNLYWYRRVMGKEIKFLLHFVKESKQDESGMPNNRFLAERTGGTYSTLKVQPAELEDSGVYFCASFGGDGYTFGSGTRLTVV.

In this sample, this clonotype turned up many times. The chain couples TRBV4-3 to TRBJ2-3, with a weak D call TRBD2 (6 bases). CDR1 is LGHNA and CDR2 is YSLEER in the germline V gene. The ends were cut back, 1 base at V and 0 bases at J, with 14 bases in the middle. CDR3 length: 17 amino acids. The CDR3 sequence: CASSQVEGGVSTDTQYF. CDR3 coding DNA: TGCGCCAGCAGCCAAGTTGAGGGCGGGGTGAGCACAGATACGCAGTATTTT.

On this clonotype: A much larger clone is a single base away; this may be a read error. The chain carries TRBV10-3 and TRBJ2-5; D ambiguous. The CDR3 consists of 11 residues. Germline values: CDR1 ENHRY, CDR2 SYGVKD. Between the trimmed V and J ends, which lost 5 bases and 5 bases, there was a span of 6 bases. The CDR3 DNA sequence: TGTGCCATCAGTTACCTGGAGACCCAGTACTTC. Translation: CAISYLETQYF.

This clonotype was picked up a small number of times. The chain is built from TRBV27 and TRBJ2-1; perhaps TRBD1 as D (6 bases). The ends were cut back, 4 bases at V and 0 bases at J, with 16 bases in the middle. This CDR3 is 17 amino acids long. CDR1 and CDR2 (germline): MNHEY, SMNVEV (reference sequence). CDR3 region: CASSSRGSDSSYNEQFF. The CDR3 DNA follows: TGTGCCAGCAGTTCCAGGGGTTCTGATAGCTCCTACAATGAGCAGTTCTTC.

The V and J genes are TRBV5-1 and TRBJ1-3, with D possibly TRBD1 on 5 matching bases. Germline CDR1 reads SGHRS; CDR2 reads YFSETQ. V lost 0 bases, J lost 2 bases, and 12 bases lay in between. The CDR3 length is 16 residues. Here the CDR3 DNA reads TGCGCCAGCAGCTTGGGGCAGGGAACGGCTGGAAACACCATATATTTT. This sequence encodes CASSLGQGTAGNTIYF.

The J gene is TRBJ1-2, the V gene TRBV2; no clear D gene. The ends were cut back, 6 bases at V and 0 bases at J, with 14 bases in the middle. Germline-derived CDR1 and CDR2 are SNHLY and FYNNEI. The CDR3 is made up of 15 amino acids. The CDR3 is CASSHQYSANYGYTF. CDR3 sequence (DNA): TGTGCCAGCAGCCATCAGTACTCAGCTAACTATGGCTACACCTTC.

The gene calls are TRBV29-1 and TRBJ1-4; 11 nucleotides line up with TRBD1. V lost 6 bases to trimming and J lost 8 bases; unmatched junction nucleotides: 8. The CDR3 is made up of 14 amino acids. The germline CDR1 and CDR2 sequences are SQVTM and ANQGSEA. Here the CDR3 DNA reads TGCAGCGTAGATACCGGGACAGGGGGAGAAAAACTGTTTTTT. The encoded protein is CSVDTGTGGEKLFF.

This clonotype was counted at least ten times. The V call is TRBV20-1, the J call TRBJ2-3; 8 bases align to TRBD2. After removal of 3 bases from V and 1 base from J, the junction contained 3 bases not matched to a gene. CDR1 DFQATT and CDR2 SNEGSKA come from the germline V gene (reference sequence). There are 14 residues in the CDR3. This CDR3 is CSARFSGGTDTQYF. In DNA form, the CDR3 reads TGCAGTGCTAGGTTTAGCGGGGGCACAGATACGCAGTATTTT.

At least ten counts were recorded for this clonotype. The chain couples TRBV5-4 to TRBJ2-3; D gene ambiguous. The CDR3 totals 13 residues. V lost 5 bases and J lost 6, with 13 bases in between. CDR1 is SGHNT, CDR2 YYREEE, per germline (reference sequence). CDR3 in DNA: TGTGCCAGCAGTTCCGTACTGGGGGATACGCAGTATTTT. Its protein product is CASSSVLGDTQYF.

The chain is built from TRBV29-1 and TRBJ2-7, with 11 bases identical to TRBD1. CDR1 and CDR2 (germline): SQVTM, ANQGSEA. The CDR3 runs to 13 residues. Trimming at V came to 7 bases and at J to 3 bases, leaving 5 bases not matched to a gene. The CDR3 loop is CSGGQGDGYEQYF. CDR3 nucleotides: TGCAGCGGGGGACAGGGGGATGGCTACGAGCAGTACTTC.

In this sample, this clonotype turned up once. The gene calls are TRBV20-1 and TRBJ2-1; 8 nucleotides match TRBD1. With 1 base clipped from V and 3 bases from J, the junction kept 8 bases outside the gene matches. The CDR3 has 16 residues. Germline CDR1 is DFQATT and CDR2 is SNEGSKA (reference sequence). The CDR3: CSARGLDRASYNEQFF. In nucleotides, the CDR3 is TGCAGTGCTAGAGGCTTGGACAGGGCAAGCTACAATGAGCAGTTCTTC.

This clonotype was detected many times. The gene calls are TRBV20-1 and TRBJ2-5; possible D gene TRBD1, 6 bases. Trimming stripped 0 bases from V and 0 bases from J, with 11 bases between. Germline V gene lookup returns CDR1 DFQATT and CDR2 SNEGSKA (reference sequence). CDR3 length: 15 residues. The CDR3 spells CSARDPTGNQETQYF. The CDR3 coding sequence is TGCAGTGCTAGAGATCCTACAGGGAACCAAGAGACCCAGTACTTC.

The chain recombines TRBV29-1 with TRBJ1-3; no reliable D call. The length of the CDR3 is 15 residues. The germline V gene encodes CDR1 SQVTM and CDR2 ANQGSEA. CDR3 sequence (DNA): TGCGCGACCAGTGCACTCGAAAACTATGGCTACACCATATATTTT. Protein product: CATSALENYGYTIYF.

There are a few counts of this clonotype. This chain connects TRBV7-9 to TRBJ2-1; D unresolved. The germline V and J ends were trimmed by 5 bases and 7 bases, with 6 bases remaining between them. Per germline, CDR1 SEHNR and CDR2 FQNEAQ (reference sequence). The CDR3 spans 11 residues. The CDR3 spells CASSPKNEQFF. CDR3 in DNA: TGTGCCAGCAGCCCGAAGAATGAGCAGTTCTTC.

This chain joins TRBV11-2 and TRBJ2-7, with D perhaps assigned TRBD1 or TRBD2 (5 bases each). Trimming cost V 3 bases and J 5 bases, with 14 bases left between them. This CDR3 has 14 amino acids. CDR1 is SGHAT, CDR2 FQNNGV, per germline. The CDR3 region has the DNA TGTGCCAGCAGCTTGCTCACCGGGGCCAACGAGCAGTACTTC. Encoded protein: CASSLLTGANEQYF. Full variable domain (missing parts from reference TRBV11-2 and TRBJ2-7): EAGVAQSPRYKIIEKRQSVAFWCNPISGHATLYWYQQILGQGPKLLIQFQNNGVVDDSQLPKDRFSAERLKGVDSTLKIQPAKLEDSAVYLCASSLLTGANEQYFGPGTRLTVT.

There are many counts of this clonotype. The J gene is TRBJ2-1, the V gene TRBV5-1, with D possibly matching TRBD1 (6 bases). V lost 4 bases and J lost 0, with 17 bases in between. The CDR3 contains 17 residues. The germline V gene has CDR1 SGHRS and CDR2 YFSETQ. CDR3 sequence reads: CASSALDSASSYNEQFF. The DNA of the CDR3 is TGCGCCAGCAGCGCCCTGGACAGCGCGAGCTCCTACAATGAGCAGTTCTTC.

The table lists this clonotype with many counts. V and J are TRBV5-1 and TRBJ1-2, with 7 bases matching TRBD1. Unmatched junction bases numbered 6, after V lost 0 bases and J lost 7 bases. The germline V gene has CDR1 SGHRS and CDR2 YFSETQ. This CDR3 comprises 14 residues. The DNA for the CDR3 is TGCGCCAGCAGCTTGGGACGACAGGGACCTGGCTACACCTTC. It codes for CASSLGRQGPGYTF.

This rearrangement joins TRBV20-1 to TRBJ2-1; D is ambiguous. Germline V lookup: CDR1 DFQATT, CDR2 SNEGSKA (reference sequence). Trimming pared 0 bases from V and 6 bases from J, leaving 6 bases between. This CDR3 is built from 12 residues. The CDR3 is CSARDTRNEQFF. CDR3 coding DNA: TGCAGTGCTAGAGATACCCGCAATGAGCAGTTCTTC.

This clonotype has a count of ten or more. The rearrangement uses TRBV6-1 and TRBJ2-1; 8 nucleotides line up with TRBD2. Per the germline V gene, CDR1 is MNHNS and CDR2 is SASEGT. Trimming at V came to 8 bases and at J to 6 bases, leaving 15 bases not matched to a gene. The CDR3 loop spans 16 amino acids. The CDR3 DNA reads TGTGCCAGCGGAGACGGGGGGGCTGTGAACCTCAATGAGCAGTTCTTC. It specifies CASGDGGAVNLNEQFF.

This clonotype was observed at least ten times. The chain links TRBV6-5 to TRBJ1-1; D remains unclear. Germline values: CDR1 MNHEY, CDR2 SVGAGI. The CDR3 spans 14 residues. Trimming took 0 bases from V and 8 from J, leaving 13 bases between them. Written as DNA, the CDR3 is TGTGCCAGCAGTTACTCGAATCGAGCCGGAGAAGCTTTCTTT. Its protein product is CASSYSNRAGEAFF.

This clonotype has just a few counts. Just one base apart from a much larger clone, this may be a read error. Here the CDR3 reads CASSLRTPPEQFF. DNA of the CDR3: TGTGCCAGCAGCTTAAGGACCCCGCCTGAGCAGTTCTTC. The genes are TRBV11-3 and TRBJ2-1; no firm D call. V was pared by 2 bases and J by 9 bases, with 11 bases between. Germline loops: CDR1 SGHNT, CDR2 YENEEA. There are 13 residues in the CDR3.